What follows describes a single T cell receptor beta chain. The data are from a study of T cell responses to AZD1222 COVID-19 vaccine. Libraries were prepared by immunoSEQ multiplex PCR; TCRdb keeps only in-frame clonotypes and omits some of them. This sample has about 55,000 clones, with more than 70% found just once. The CDR3 spans 15 residues. V gave up 0 bases and J gave up 8 bases, with 16 bases separating them. Germline V CDR1 and CDR2: SGDLS, YYNGEE. The TCR sequence derives from an adult in good health. This chain links TRBV9 with TRBJ2-3; D tentatively reads TRBD1 or TRBD2 (5 bases each). The source was peripheral blood, collected on day 0 of AZD1222 vaccination. CDR3 loop: CASSVDRTGRGTQYF. Here the CDR3 DNA reads TGTGCCAGCAGCGTAGACCGTACGGGACGTGGTACGCAGTATTTT.